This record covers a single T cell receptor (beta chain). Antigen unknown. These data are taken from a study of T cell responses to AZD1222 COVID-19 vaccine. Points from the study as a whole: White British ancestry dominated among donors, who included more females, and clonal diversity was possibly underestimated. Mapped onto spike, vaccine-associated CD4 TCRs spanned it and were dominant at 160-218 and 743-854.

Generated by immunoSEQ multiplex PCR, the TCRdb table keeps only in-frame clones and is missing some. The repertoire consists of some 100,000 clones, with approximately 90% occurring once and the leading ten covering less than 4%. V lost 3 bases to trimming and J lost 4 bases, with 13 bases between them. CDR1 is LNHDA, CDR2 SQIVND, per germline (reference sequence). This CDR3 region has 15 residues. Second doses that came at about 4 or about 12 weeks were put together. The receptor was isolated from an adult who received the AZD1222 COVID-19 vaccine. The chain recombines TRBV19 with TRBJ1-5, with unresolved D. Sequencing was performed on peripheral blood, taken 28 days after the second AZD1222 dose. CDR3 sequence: CASSIISTTNQPQHF. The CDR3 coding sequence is TGTGCCAGTAGTATCATCTCCACGACTAATCAGCCCCAGCATTTT.